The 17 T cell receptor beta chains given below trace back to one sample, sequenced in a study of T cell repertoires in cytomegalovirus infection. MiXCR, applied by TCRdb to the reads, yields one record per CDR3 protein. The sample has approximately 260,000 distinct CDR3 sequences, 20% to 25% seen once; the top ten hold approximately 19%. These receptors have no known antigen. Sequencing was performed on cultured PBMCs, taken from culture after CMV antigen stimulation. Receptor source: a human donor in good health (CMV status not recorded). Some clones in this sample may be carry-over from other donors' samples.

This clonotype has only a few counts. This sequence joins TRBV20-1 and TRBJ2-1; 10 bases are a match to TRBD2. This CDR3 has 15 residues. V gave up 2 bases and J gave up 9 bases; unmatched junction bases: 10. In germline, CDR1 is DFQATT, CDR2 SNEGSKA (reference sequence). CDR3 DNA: TGCAGTGCTAGAAGTGGCCAGCGGGAGGGCCTTGAGCAGTTCTTC. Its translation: CSARSGQREGLEQFF.

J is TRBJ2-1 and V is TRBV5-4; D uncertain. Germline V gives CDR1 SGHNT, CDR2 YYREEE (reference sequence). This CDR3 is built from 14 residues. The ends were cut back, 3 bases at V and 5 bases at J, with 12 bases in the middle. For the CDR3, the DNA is TGTGCCAGCAGCTCCCAAGACCCCGACAATGAGCAGTTCTTC. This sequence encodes CASSSQDPDNEQFF.

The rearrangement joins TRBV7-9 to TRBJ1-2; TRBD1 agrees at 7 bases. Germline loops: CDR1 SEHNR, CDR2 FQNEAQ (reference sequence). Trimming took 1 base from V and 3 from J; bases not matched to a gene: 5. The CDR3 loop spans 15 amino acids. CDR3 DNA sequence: TGTGCCAGCAGCTTAGTAGGACAGGCTGACTATGGCTACACCTTC. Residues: CASSLVGQADYGYTF.

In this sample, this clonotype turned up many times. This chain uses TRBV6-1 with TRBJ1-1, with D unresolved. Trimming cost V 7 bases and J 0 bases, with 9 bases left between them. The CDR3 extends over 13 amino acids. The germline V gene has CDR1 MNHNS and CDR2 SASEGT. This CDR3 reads CASTSSMNTEAFF. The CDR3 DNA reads TGTGCCAGCACGAGCTCTATGAACACTGAAGCTTTCTTT.

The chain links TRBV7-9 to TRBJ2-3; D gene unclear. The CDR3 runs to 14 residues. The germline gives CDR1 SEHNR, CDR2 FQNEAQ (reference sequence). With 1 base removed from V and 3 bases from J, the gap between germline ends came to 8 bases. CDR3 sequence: CASSLGSGTDTQYF. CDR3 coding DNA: TGTGCCAGCAGCTTAGGGTCCGGGACAGATACGCAGTATTTT.

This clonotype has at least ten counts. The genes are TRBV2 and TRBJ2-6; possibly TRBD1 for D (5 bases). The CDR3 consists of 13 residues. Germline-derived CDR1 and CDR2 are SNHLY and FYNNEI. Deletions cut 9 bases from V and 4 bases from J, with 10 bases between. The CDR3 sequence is CARGAAGANVLTF. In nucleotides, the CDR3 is TGTGCCAGAGGGGCTGCCGGGGCCAACGTCCTGACTTTC.

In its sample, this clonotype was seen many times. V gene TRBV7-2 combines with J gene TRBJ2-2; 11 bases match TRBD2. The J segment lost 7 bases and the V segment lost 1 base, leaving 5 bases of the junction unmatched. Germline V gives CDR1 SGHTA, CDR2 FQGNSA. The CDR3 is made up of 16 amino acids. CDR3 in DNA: TGTGCCAGCAGCTTAGTACTAGCGGGAGCTCGCGGGGAGCTGTTTTTT. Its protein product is CASSLVLAGARGELFF.

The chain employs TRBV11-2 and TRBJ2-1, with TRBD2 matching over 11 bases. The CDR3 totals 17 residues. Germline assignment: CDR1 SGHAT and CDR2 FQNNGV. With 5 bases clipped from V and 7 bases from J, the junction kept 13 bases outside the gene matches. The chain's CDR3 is CASSPPPSSGRANEQFF. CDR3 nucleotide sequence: TGTGCCAGCAGCCCACCCCCGAGTAGCGGGAGGGCTAATGAGCAGTTCTTC.

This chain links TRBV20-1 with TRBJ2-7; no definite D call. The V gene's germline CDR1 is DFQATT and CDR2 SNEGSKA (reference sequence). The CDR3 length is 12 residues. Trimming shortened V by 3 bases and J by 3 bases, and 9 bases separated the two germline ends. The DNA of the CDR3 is TGCAGTGCTAGTGATCTACGCTACGAGCAGTACTTC. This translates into CSASDLRYEQYF.

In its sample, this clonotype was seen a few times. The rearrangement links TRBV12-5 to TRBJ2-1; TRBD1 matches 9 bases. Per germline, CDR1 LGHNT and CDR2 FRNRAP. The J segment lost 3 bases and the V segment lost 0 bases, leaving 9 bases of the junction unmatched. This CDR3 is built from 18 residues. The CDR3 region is CASGLVVGGTGFYNEQFF. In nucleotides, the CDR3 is TGTGCTAGTGGTTTGGTGGTTGGGGGGACAGGGTTCTACAATGAGCAGTTCTTC.

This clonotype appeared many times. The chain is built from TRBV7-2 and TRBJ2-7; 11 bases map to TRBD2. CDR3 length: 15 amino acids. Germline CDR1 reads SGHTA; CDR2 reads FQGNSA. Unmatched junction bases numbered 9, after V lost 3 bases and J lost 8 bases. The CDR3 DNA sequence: TGTGCCAGCAGCTTCCTGACTAGCGGGGTTGCCCAGCAGTACGTC. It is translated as CASSFLTSGVAQQYV.

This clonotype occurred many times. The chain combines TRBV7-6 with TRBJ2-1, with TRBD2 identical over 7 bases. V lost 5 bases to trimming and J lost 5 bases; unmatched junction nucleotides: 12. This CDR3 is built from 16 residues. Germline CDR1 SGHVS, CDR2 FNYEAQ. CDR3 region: CASSLPSAGANNEQFF. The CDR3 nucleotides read TGTGCCAGCAGCCTCCCTAGTGCGGGAGCGAACAATGAGCAGTTCTTC.

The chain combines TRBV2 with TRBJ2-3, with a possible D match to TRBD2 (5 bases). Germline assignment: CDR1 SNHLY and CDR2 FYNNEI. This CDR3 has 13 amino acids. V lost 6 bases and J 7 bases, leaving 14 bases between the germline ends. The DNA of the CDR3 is TGTGCCAGCAGCGGAGGCACTTCTAATACGCAGTATTTT. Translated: CASSGGTSNTQYF.

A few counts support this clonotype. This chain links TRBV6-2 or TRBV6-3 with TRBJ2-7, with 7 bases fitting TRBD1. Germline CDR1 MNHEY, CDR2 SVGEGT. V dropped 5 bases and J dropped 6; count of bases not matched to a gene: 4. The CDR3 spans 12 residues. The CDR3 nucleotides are TGTGCCAGCAGTACGACAGGGCTCGAGCAGTACGTC. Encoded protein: CASSTTGLEQYV.

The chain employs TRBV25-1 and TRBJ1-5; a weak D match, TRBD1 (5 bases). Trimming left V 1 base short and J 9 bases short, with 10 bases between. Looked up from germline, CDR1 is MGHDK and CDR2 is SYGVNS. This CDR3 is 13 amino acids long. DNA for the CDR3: TGTGCCAGCAGTGAATGGGGTGGGGGGCCCCAGCATTTT. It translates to CASSEWGGGPQHF.

Written as DNA, the CDR3 is TGTGCCAGCAGCATACTAGCGGGCTACGAGCAGTACTTC. The encoded protein is CASSILAGYEQYF. The chain links TRBV6-2 or TRBV6-3 to TRBJ2-7; 9 bases fit TRBD2. The CDR3 has 13 residues. Germline V gene lookup returns CDR1 MNHEY and CDR2 SVGEGT. J lost 3 bases, V lost 6 bases, and 3 bases had no gene match.

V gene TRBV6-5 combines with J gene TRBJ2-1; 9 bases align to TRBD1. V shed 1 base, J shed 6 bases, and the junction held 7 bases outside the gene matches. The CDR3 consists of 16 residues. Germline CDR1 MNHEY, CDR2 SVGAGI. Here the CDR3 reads CASSYLGTGPGNEQFF. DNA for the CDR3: TGTGCCAGCAGTTACTTGGGGACAGGGCCTGGCAATGAGCAGTTCTTC.